A single sample gave rise to the 14 T cell receptor beta chains below, sequenced in a study of T cells after posttransplantation cyclophosphamide. Clones were sequenced by immunoSEQ multiplex PCR, and TCRdb holds only the in-frame ones, with some missing. The sample carries 13,000 to 15,000 clones, 76% recorded once. Sequencing input: memory CD4+ T cells sorted from PBMCs. These receptors all stem from a man between 45 and 60 years old.

The chain is built from TRBV5-4 and TRBJ1-4; D is unresolved. V was clipped by 4 bases and J by 8 bases, with 15 bases between them. The CDR3 extends over 14 amino acids. Germline V lookup: CDR1 SGHNT, CDR2 YYREEE (reference sequence). The CDR3 DNA is TGTGCCAGCAGCCCGGGTCCCGCCGGGGAAAAACTGTTTTTT. Protein product: CASSPGPAGEKLFF. The whole variable domain, remainder taken from reference TRBV5-4 and TRBJ1-4, is ETGVTQSPTHLIKTRGQQVTLRCSSQSGHNTVSWYQQALGQGPQFIFQYYREEENGRGNFPPRFSGLQFPNYSSELNVNALELDDSALYLCASSPGPAGEKLFFGSGTQLSVL.

The CDR3: CATQLKSGSHEQYF. CDR3 nucleotide sequence: TGTGCCACCCAACTTAAAAGCGGGAGCCACGAGCAGTACTTC. The chain couples TRBV5-6 to TRBJ2-7; 8 nucleotides align to TRBD2. Germline CDR1 reads SGHDT; CDR2 reads YYEEEE. CDR3 size: 14 residues. V lost 9 bases and J lost 5; bases outside the gene matches: 13.

This chain uses TRBV29-1 with TRBJ1-1, with 9 bases fitting TRBD1. The CDR3 is 11 residues long. Per germline, CDR1 SQVTM and CDR2 ANQGSEA. The CDR3 region is CSYRGHTEAFF. The CDR3 DNA reads as TGCAGTTACAGGGGGCACACTGAAGCTTTCTTT.

This clone was counted between two and nine times. V and J are TRBV19 and TRBJ2-5, with 9 bases fitting TRBD2. The CDR3 is made up of 15 amino acids. In germline, CDR1 is LNHDA, CDR2 SQIVND (reference sequence). V was pared by 4 bases and J by 11 bases, with 14 bases of the junction left unmatched. The CDR3 sequence is CASSKGSAGGGEQYF. CDR3 sequence (DNA): TGTGCCAGTAGTAAGGGGTCAGCGGGAGGCGGGGAGCAGTACTTC.

This sequence joins TRBV9 and TRBJ2-7, with D possibly matching TRBD1 (5 bases). This CDR3 has 13 residues. Trimming stripped 1 base from V and 3 bases from J, with 8 bases between. CDR1 is SGDLS, CDR2 YYNGEE, per germline. CDR3 in amino acids: CASSVSGHYEQYF. DNA for the CDR3: TGTGCCAGCAGCGTATCAGGGCACTACGAGCAGTACTTC.

The chain combines TRBV2 with TRBJ2-3; a weak D match, TRBD2 (6 bases). The CDR3 contains 14 residues. Germline CDR1 is SNHLY and CDR2 is FYNNEI. The ends were cut back, 4 bases at V and 2 bases at J, with 10 bases in the middle. Written as DNA, the CDR3 is TGTGCCAGCAGTGTTCAGCGGGCCACAGATACGCAGTATTTT. Protein sequence: CASSVQRATDTQYF.

Written as DNA, the CDR3 is TGCAGCGTTGGATCAGGGATCGAAGAGACCCAGTACTTC. Its protein is CSVGSGIEETQYF. The rearrangement uses TRBV29-1 and TRBJ2-5, with D possibly matching TRBD1 (5 bases). The CDR3 runs to 13 residues. Trimming shortened V by 4 bases and J by 3 bases, and 12 bases separated the two germline ends. CDR1 and CDR2 (germline): SQVTM, ANQGSEA.

The chain joins TRBV5-1 to TRBJ1-1; 8 bases agree with TRBD1. V trimming: 4 bases; J trimming: 5 bases; junction bases outside the gene matches: 10. This CDR3 is 15 amino acids long. Germline-derived CDR1 and CDR2 are SGHRS and YFSETQ. Here the CDR3 DNA reads TGCGCCAGCAGCAGCGGACAGGGCGAGAGAACTGAAGCTTTCTTT. Translating gives CASSSGQGERTEAFF.

V and J are TRBV5-1 and TRBJ2-7, with D maybe TRBD2 (7 bases). Germline loops: CDR1 SGHRS, CDR2 YFSETQ. V gave up 4 bases and J gave up 3 bases, with 17 bases separating them. The CDR3 loop spans 15 amino acids. The CDR3 DNA follows: TGCGCCAGCAGCCCCGCGGGGGCCACCAGCTACGAGCAGTACTTC. Protein product: CASSPAGATSYEQYF.

This clone was detected a few times. The chain is built from TRBV20-1 and TRBJ2-3; a weak D match, TRBD2 (6 bases). The germline gives CDR1 DFQATT, CDR2 SNEGSKA (reference sequence). The CDR3 extends over 11 amino acids. Trimming pared 6 bases from V and 8 bases from J, leaving 12 bases between. The CDR3 region has the DNA TGCAGTGCGGTAGGCGGGGTTACGCAGTATTTT. Translated, it gives CSAVGGVTQYF.

This chain uses TRBV28 with TRBJ2-1; 7 positions agree with TRBD2. The CDR3 has 16 residues. In germline, CDR1 is MDHEN, CDR2 SYDVKM. Trimming removed 2 bases from V and 6 bases from J; junction bases left unmatched: 10. The CDR3 nucleotides read TGTGCCAGCAGTTTACAGTGGGGGGGTTTGGCCAATGAGCAGTTCTTC. Its translation: CASSLQWGGLANEQFF.

The chain combines TRBV9 with TRBJ2-7; 9 bases agree with TRBD2. The CDR3 covers 12 residues. Germline V gene lookup returns CDR1 SGDLS and CDR2 YYNGEE. The V segment lost 7 bases and the J segment 4 bases; nucleotides outside the gene matches: 3. CDR3 loop: CASGTSHYEQYF. CDR3 in DNA: TGTGCCAGCGGGACTAGCCATTACGAGCAGTACTTC.

This rearrangement joins TRBV4-2 to TRBJ2-1; 8 nucleotides match TRBD1. Germline V CDR1 and CDR2: LGHNA, YNFKEQ. This CDR3 has 14 residues. Germline trimming cut 0 bases from V and 8 bases from J; bases unmatched to any gene: 3. CDR3 protein: CASSQDGTGHEQFF. CDR3 bases: TGTGCCAGCAGCCAAGATGGGACAGGCCATGAGCAGTTCTTC.

This clone has only a few counts. The rearrangement uses TRBV30 and TRBJ1-2; tentative D call: TRBD1 (5 bases). Looked up from germline, CDR1 is GTSNPN and CDR2 is SVGIG (reference sequence). Trimming cost V 0 bases and J 0 bases, with 11 bases left between them. This CDR3 contains 15 residues. The CDR3, as DNA: TGTGCCTGGAGTGTTAAGACAGCTACTAACTATGGCTACACCTTC. It specifies CAWSVKTATNYGYTF.